The 14 T cell receptor beta chains below all came from one sample that was sequenced in a study of technical replicates of blood from a few donors (dated by TCRdb to about 2017). Library preparation employed the immunoSEQ multiplex PCR assay. TCRdb provides this immuneACCESS table in a form limited to in-frame rearrangements. Some clones are lacking; in checked studies, under half of them reflect an unresolved V gene, and why the rest are absent is not known. Here the sample has 85,000 to 100,000 clones; about 96% occur a single time. The ten largest clones capture more than 0.2% of the sample. The sample comprised T cells isolated from PBMCs. All receptors derive from a human donor in good health.

The chain joins TRBV2 to TRBJ1-2, with a weak D call TRBD1 (6 bases). The germline V gene encodes CDR1 SNHLY and CDR2 FYNNEI. The CDR3 loop spans 16 amino acids. This CDR3 is CAINHYRDNPNYGYTF. The CDR3 DNA reads TGTGCTATTAATCATTATCGGGACAACCCTAACTATGGCTACACCTTC.

The chain joins TRBV5-6 to TRBJ2-3; 7 nucleotides align to TRBD1. Germline CDR1 is SGHDT and CDR2 is YYEEEE. V lost 4 bases and J lost 2; bases outside the gene matches: 13. The CDR3 loop spans 17 amino acids. This CDR3 reads CASSQNRGQLITDTQYF. CDR3 bases: TGTGCCAGCAGCCAGAACAGGGGACAACTAATCACAGATACGCAGTATTTT.

This chain connects TRBV2 to TRBJ1-1; the D is unclear. V was shortened by 7 bases and J by 1 base, with 13 bases between the two germline ends. Germline V CDR1 and CDR2: SNHLY, FYNNEI. The CDR3 covers 14 residues. CDR3 in amino acids: CASTPSSGNTEAFF. Written as DNA, the CDR3 is TGTGCCAGCACCCCCTCGTCGGGGAACACTGAAGCTTTCTTT.

V usage is TRBV10-3 and J usage is TRBJ2-3; 7 nucleotides agree with TRBD1. The junction had 6 bases not matched to a gene; V was cut back by 2 bases and J by 1 base. This CDR3 comprises 16 residues. The germline gives CDR1 ENHRY, CDR2 SYGVKD. The CDR3 reads CAISEKRDRGTDTQYF. DNA of the CDR3: TGTGCCATCAGTGAGAAAAGAGACAGGGGCACAGATACGCAGTATTTT.

The chain recombines TRBV6-6 with TRBJ2-1, with a weak D call TRBD1 (6 bases). V dropped 2 bases and J dropped 8 bases, with 10 bases sitting between them. Germline V CDR1 and CDR2: MNHNY, SVGAGI (reference sequence). The CDR3 is made up of 13 amino acids. CDR3 sequence reads: CASSYRTVDEQFF. The CDR3 nucleotides are TGTGCCAGCAGTTACCGGACAGTTGATGAGCAGTTCTTC.

This chain links TRBV6-1 with TRBJ2-2; no definite D call. Germline CDR1 MNHNS, CDR2 SASEGT. V lost 0 bases and J 6 bases, leaving 8 bases between the germline ends. The CDR3 totals 14 residues. For the CDR3, the DNA is TGTGCCAGCAGTGAAGCTGTCCGTGCCGGGGAGCTGTTTTTT. Amino acids: CASSEAVRAGELFF.

V is TRBV4-1 and J is TRBJ2-3, with D tentatively TRBD2 (5 bases). The CDR3 totals 18 residues. Germline values: CDR1 MGHRA, CDR2 YSYEKL. V was pared by 0 bases and J by 1 base, with 17 bases between. CDR3 amino acids: CASSQDLSRADRTDTQYF. The CDR3 DNA is TGCGCCAGCAGCCAAGATCTTTCGAGGGCAGACCGCACAGATACGCAGTATTTT.

The V call is TRBV2, the J call TRBJ1-1; D unclear. Deletions cut 6 bases from V and 5 bases from J, with 7 bases between. CDR3 length: 11 amino acids. Germline V gives CDR1 SNHLY, CDR2 FYNNEI. CDR3 region: CASRIVTEAFF. The CDR3 DNA sequence: TGTGCCAGCAGGATAGTTACTGAAGCTTTCTTT. Variable domain in full (rest from reference TRBV2 and TRBJ1-1): EPEVTQTPSHQVTQMGQEVILRCVPISNHLYFYWYRQILGQKVEFLVSFYNNEISEKSEIFDDQFSVERPDGSNFTLKIRSTKLEDSAMYFCASRIVTEAFFGQGTRLTVV.

V usage is TRBV7-6 and J usage is TRBJ2-2; perhaps TRBD2 as D (5 bases). V was cut by 2 bases and J by 1 base, with 5 bases left in between. CDR1 and CDR2 from the germline V gene are SGHVS and FNYEAQ. The CDR3 runs to 14 residues. For the CDR3, the DNA is TGTGCCAGCAGCTTAAGCGGGAACACCGGGGAGCTGTTTTTT. The encoded protein is CASSLSGNTGELFF.

V is TRBV5-6 and J is TRBJ2-6; 9 nucleotides align to TRBD1. The V gene end was trimmed by 4 bases and the J gene end by 5 bases; junction bases not matched to a gene: 4. The CDR3 has 15 residues. The germline gives CDR1 SGHDT, CDR2 YYEEEE. Written as DNA, the CDR3 is TGTGCCAGCAGCAAGGGGACAGGGTGGGCCAACGTCCTGACTTTC. It specifies CASSKGTGWANVLTF.

This chain joins TRBV14 and TRBJ2-5, with 8 bases identical to TRBD2. Germline V CDR1 and CDR2: SGHDN, FVKESK. V trimming: 0 bases; J trimming: 5 bases; junction bases outside the gene matches: 5. The CDR3 loop spans 15 amino acids. In DNA, the CDR3 is TGTGCCAGCAGCCAAGAGAAGCGGGGGTTTGAGACCCAGTACTTC. Protein: CASSQEKRGFETQYF.

The J gene is TRBJ2-7, the V gene TRBV18; 11 bases align to TRBD2. Germline-derived CDR1 and CDR2 are KGHSH and LQKENI. This CDR3 region has 18 residues. The V and J ends lost 4 bases and 0 bases, in that order; junction bases with no gene match: 11. The DNA of the CDR3 is TGTGCCAGCTCACTCTCTGGCCTAGCGGGAGGAAGCTCCTACGAGCAGTACTTC. It encodes CASSLSGLAGGSSYEQYF. Combining the CDR3 with reference TRBV18 and TRBJ2-7 gives the whole variable domain NAGVMQNPRHLVRRRGQEARLRCSPMKGHSHVYWYRQLPEEGLKFMVYLQKENIIDESGMPKERFSAEFPKEGPSILRIQQVVRGDSAAYFCASSLSGLAGGSSYEQYFGPGTRLTVT.

V usage is TRBV30 and J usage is TRBJ2-7, with 8 bases lining up with TRBD2. The CDR3 totals 14 residues. Germline-derived CDR1 and CDR2 are GTSNPN and SVGIG (reference sequence). The junction had 9 bases not matched to a gene; V was cut back by 7 bases and J by 1 base. The CDR3 sequence is CASVVAGTSYEQYF. DNA for the CDR3: TGTGCCTCCGTTGTAGCGGGGACTTCCTACGAGCAGTACTTC.

The chain is built from TRBV7-9 and TRBJ1-5; no firm D call. V was pared by 1 base and J by 6 bases, with 7 bases between. Germline CDR1 SEHNR, CDR2 FQNEAQ (reference sequence). The CDR3 loop spans 13 amino acids. CDR3 DNA sequence: TGTGCCAGCAGCTTAGGAGGGAGTCAGCCCCAGCATTTT. Amino acids: CASSLGGSQPQHF.